Below, 3 T cell receptor beta chains from the same sample are listed, as sequenced in a study of cytomegalovirus exposure and HLA in healthy donors. The PCR was carried out with 60 Vbeta primers and 13 Jbeta primers. The table came from immunoSEQ multiplex PCR; TCRdb's copy has only in-frame clones and leaves some out. The data hold around 120,000 clones, with over 70% observed a single time. Source material: PBMCs. These receptors were collected from a female donor in good health and CMV-seropositive.

This chain joins TRBV2 and TRBJ1-5; weak D call: TRBD1 (6 bases). The ends were cut back, 7 bases at V and 9 bases at J, with 16 bases in the middle. This CDR3 region has 13 residues. Germline V lookup: CDR1 SNHLY, CDR2 FYNNEI. CDR3 sequence (DNA): TGTGCCAGCAACAGGGATGCAATGCGGCCCCAGCATTTT. Translating it yields CASNRDAMRPQHF.

This chain joins TRBV7-9 and TRBJ2-1; TRBD2 aligns across 13 bases. From germline, CDR1 is SEHNR and CDR2 FQNEAQ (reference sequence). With 5 bases clipped from V and 4 bases from J, the junction kept 5 bases outside the gene matches. The CDR3 is 16 residues long. Written as DNA, the CDR3 is TGTGCCAGCAGCCCCACTAGCGGGGGGGCGTACAATGAGCAGTTCTTC. It translates to CASSPTSGGAYNEQFF.

The rearrangement joins TRBV7-9 to TRBJ1-4; D is possibly TRBD1 (6 bases). Trimming removed 3 bases at V and 5 bases at J, with 7 bases between. The length of the CDR3 is 13 residues. The germline V gene encodes CDR1 SEHNR and CDR2 FQNEAQ (reference sequence). The DNA for the CDR3 is TGTGCCAGCAGCTTGGACAGCAATGAAAAACTGTTTTTT. It translates to CASSLDSNEKLFF.